This T cell receptor beta chain was identified in a study of T cells in Graves' hyperthyroidism and ophthalmopathy. TCR beta CDR3 regions were amplified from RNA transcripts. HTBI primers drove first-round RT-PCR of the TCR CDR3. From the multiplex PCR reads, TCRdb called clonotypes with MiXCR, one entry per CDR3 protein. The sample lists about 52,000 distinct CDR3 sequences, roughly 50% occurring once. Overall study findings and caveats: Also found in blood were most expanded thyroid clonotypes above 0.001. A median around 5.9 months before onset, the model predicted ophthalmopathy.

The CDR3 consists of 16 residues. Germline CDR1 SGHRS, CDR2 YFSETQ. The junction had 6 bases not matched to a gene; V was cut back by 0 bases and J by 2 bases. Patients were excluded for uncontrolled infection, other autoimmune disease, pregnancy or lactation. PBMCs were sourced from less than 13 ml fresh peripheral blood. This clonotype was detected ten times or more. The antigen remains undetermined. The chain joins TRBV5-1 to TRBJ2-3; 7 bases map to TRBD1. Sequenced input: blood. This sequence originates from a woman aged 45-60 years with Graves' ophthalmopathy. Written as DNA, the CDR3 is TGCGCCAGCAGCTTGGCAGAGGGGGCCGACACAGATACGCAGTATTTT. Translating gives CASSLAEGADTDTQYF.